These 23 T cell receptor beta chains were sequenced from one sample in a study of T cell responses to AZD1222 COVID-19 vaccine. This table comes from immunoSEQ multiplex PCR, and its TCRdb copy is limited to in-frame clones, with some not included. The sample carries more than 110,000 clones, over 75% recorded once. The sample was peripheral blood, taken on day 0 of AZD1222 vaccination. These TCRs come from an adult in good health.

The rearrangement links TRBV29-1 to TRBJ2-1, with 11 bases fitting TRBD2. The V gene's germline CDR1 is SQVTM and CDR2 ANQGSEA. The CDR3 totals 15 residues. V gave up 3 bases and J gave up 2 bases; unmatched junction bases: 3. As DNA, the CDR3 is TGCAGCGTTGACCCGACTAGCGGGGCCTACAATGAGCAGTTCTTC. Its translation is CSVDPTSGAYNEQFF.

This sequence joins TRBV27 and TRBJ1-1, with D possibly matching TRBD1 (5 bases). The CDR3 is 14 amino acids. The V gene lost 2 bases and the J gene lost 4 bases, with 11 bases spanning the gap. Germline V gene sequence: CDR1 MNHEY, CDR2 SMNVEV (reference sequence). CDR3 loop: CASSLVYGGTEAFF. For the CDR3, the DNA is TGTGCCAGCAGTTTAGTTTACGGGGGCACTGAAGCTTTCTTT.

V and J are TRBV6-1 and TRBJ1-4; D remains ambiguous. The V gene's germline CDR1 is MNHNS and CDR2 SASEGT. V was trimmed by 2 bases and J by 7 bases, leaving 14 bases between them. The CDR3 runs to 15 residues. The CDR3 reads CASSELGWFGEKLFF. CDR3 coding DNA: TGTGCCAGCAGTGAACTGGGGTGGTTCGGTGAAAAACTGTTTTTT.

V usage is TRBV4-2 and J usage is TRBJ2-5; tentatively, D is TRBD2 (6 bases). Trimming stripped 8 bases from V and 0 bases from J, with 19 bases between. Germline V gene data show CDR1 as LGHNA and CDR2 as YNFKEQ. The CDR3 loop spans 16 amino acids. The CDR3 is CASDRGRGSYQETQYF. CDR3 bases: TGTGCCAGCGACCGCGGTCGGGGGTCGTACCAAGAGACCCAGTACTTC.

This chain links TRBV28 with TRBJ2-3; possible D gene TRBD1, 6 bases. The germline V gene has CDR1 MDHEN and CDR2 SYDVKM. The CDR3 loop spans 14 amino acids. The CDR3 bases are TGTGCGGTTCCTCGGGACAAGAGCACAGATACGCAGTATTTT. It translates to CAVPRDKSTDTQYF.

The chain has TRBV4-1 and TRBJ1-6; 7 nucleotides match TRBD1. The V and J ends lost 6 bases and 10 bases, in that order; junction bases with no gene match: 12. CDR3 length equals 15 residues. Germline CDR1 is MGHRA and CDR2 is YSYEKL. The CDR3 is CASRPVRGPNSPLHF. The DNA for the CDR3 is TGCGCCAGCAGACCCGTGAGGGGGCCGAACTCACCCCTCCACTTT.

The CDR3 loop reads CASSIGSHSPLHF. For the CDR3, the DNA is TGTGCCAGTAGTATCGGGTCCCATTCACCCCTCCACTTT. This chain links TRBV19 with TRBJ1-6; D remains ambiguous. Germline V CDR1 and CDR2: LNHDA, SQIVND (reference sequence). The CDR3 extends over 13 amino acids. Trimming took off 3 bases at V and 8 bases at J, with 8 bases between the two ends.

The CDR3 nucleotides read TGTGCCAGCAGTGCTTATGGGCCCGGCGAGCAGTACTTC. Its translation: CASSAYGPGEQYF. The chain joins TRBV2 to TRBJ2-7; D call uncertain. Germline V gene lookup returns CDR1 SNHLY and CDR2 FYNNEI. The ends were cut back, 4 bases at V and 6 bases at J, with 13 bases in the middle. This CDR3 region has 13 residues.

The chain joins TRBV7-9 to TRBJ2-7; D may be TRBD2 (6 bases). CDR1 SEHNR and CDR2 FQNEAQ come from the germline V gene (reference sequence). V was shortened by 2 bases and J by 2 bases, with 13 bases between the two germline ends. There are 15 residues in the CDR3. The CDR3 nucleotides read TGTGCCAGCAGCTTATCCCCTCGCGGGACCTACGAGCAGTACTTC. Encoded protein: CASSLSPRGTYEQYF.

A single count supports this clone. The genes are TRBV11-2 and TRBJ1-2, with TRBD1 identical over 9 bases. V trimming: 3 bases; J trimming: 4 bases; junction bases outside the gene matches: 3. CDR1 is SGHAT and CDR2 is FQNNGV in the germline V gene. This CDR3 is 14 amino acids long. The CDR3 loop is CASSFIQGAYGYTF. CDR3 sequence (DNA): TGTGCCAGCAGCTTCATACAGGGGGCCTATGGCTACACCTTC.

V and J are TRBV6-5 and TRBJ1-1, with D possibly matching TRBD1 (5 bases). The CDR3 contains 13 residues. V was clipped by 6 bases and J by 11 bases, with 19 bases between them. CDR1 is MNHEY and CDR2 is SVGAGI in the germline V gene. CDR3 residues: CASRGSTGRRAFF. The CDR3 DNA follows: TGTGCCAGCAGGGGCTCCACAGGCCGTCGGGCTTTCTTT.

The V gene is TRBV4-1, the J gene TRBJ1-2; D gene ambiguous. The CDR3 extends over 14 amino acids. Germline loops: CDR1 MGHRA, CDR2 YSYEKL. Trimming shortened V by 6 bases and J by 6 bases, and 17 bases separated the two germline ends. The CDR3 reads CASRPPSTVHGYTF. The CDR3 DNA sequence: TGCGCCAGCAGACCCCCATCCACTGTGCATGGCTACACCTTC.

The rearrangement joins TRBV5-1 to TRBJ2-1, with D uncertain. There are 14 residues in the CDR3. Trimming took off 0 bases at V and 2 bases at J, with 6 bases between the two ends. CDR1 SGHRS and CDR2 YFSETQ come from the germline V gene. The CDR3 DNA reads TGCGCCAGCAGCTTGGCCGCGGCCTACAATGAGCAGTTCTTC. This sequence encodes CASSLAAAYNEQFF.

The chain employs TRBV6-1 and TRBJ1-3; no clear D gene. V was pared by 0 bases and J by 4 bases, with 7 bases between. CDR1 is MNHNS and CDR2 is SASEGT in the germline V gene. CDR3 length: 14 residues. The CDR3 spells CASSEAEEGNTIYF. CDR3 DNA: TGTGCCAGCAGTGAAGCCGAGGAGGGAAACACCATATATTTT.

The chain has TRBV6-6 and TRBJ1-2, with 8 nucleotides matching TRBD1. J gave up 7 bases and V 0 bases, and 4 bases lay outside the gene matches. The V gene's germline CDR1 is MNHNY and CDR2 SVGAGI (reference sequence). The CDR3 has 14 residues. This CDR3 reads CASSYSTGAVGYTF. Written as DNA, the CDR3 is TGTGCCAGCAGTTACTCGACAGGGGCGGTTGGCTACACCTTC.

The V gene is TRBV6-1, the J gene TRBJ2-2; 8 bases match TRBD2. CDR1 MNHNS and CDR2 SASEGT come from the germline V gene. The CDR3 is 16 residues long. Germline trimming cut 4 bases from V and 5 bases from J; bases unmatched to any gene: 9. CDR3 sequence reads: CASSGIAGKLTGELFF. In nucleotides, the CDR3 is TGTGCCAGCAGTGGAATAGCGGGAAAGCTTACCGGGGAGCTGTTTTTT.

This sequence joins TRBV9 and TRBJ1-2; D ambiguous. This CDR3 has 14 amino acids. Germline CDR1 SGDLS, CDR2 YYNGEE. The V and J ends lost 0 bases and 4 bases respectively, with 10 bases between them. CDR3 in amino acids: CASSVASSPYGYTF. The CDR3 nucleotides are TGTGCCAGCAGCGTAGCCAGTTCCCCCTATGGCTACACCTTC.

This clone was seen a single time. The chain recombines TRBV15 with TRBJ2-5, with D unclear. This CDR3 comprises 13 residues. Germline lookup yields CDR1 LNHNV and CDR2 YYDKDF (reference sequence). Trimming took 0 bases from V and 5 from J, leaving 7 bases between them. This chain's CDR3 is CATSRDLRETQYF. DNA for the CDR3: TGTGCCACCAGCAGAGATCTCAGGGAGACCCAGTACTTC.

The V and J genes are TRBV7-9 and TRBJ2-7; 7 bases fit TRBD2. This CDR3 comprises 16 residues. Trimming took 4 bases from V and 0 from J; bases not matched to a gene: 9. Germline values: CDR1 SEHNR, CDR2 FQNEAQ (reference sequence). CDR3 in DNA: TGTGCCAGCAGCTCTGGGGGGGGAAGAACCTCCTACGAGCAGTACTTC. Its translation is CASSSGGGRTSYEQYF.

The chain employs TRBV13 and TRBJ2-3; TRBD1 matches at 7 bases. Looked up from germline, CDR1 is PRHDT and CDR2 is FYEKMQ (reference sequence). The CDR3 loop spans 17 amino acids. The ends lost 5 bases at V and 0 bases at J; junction bases unmatched: 11. The CDR3 loop is CASSQYIGTASTDTQYF. The CDR3 DNA is TGTGCCAGCAGCCAATATATCGGGACAGCTAGCACAGATACGCAGTATTTT.

The rearrangement uses TRBV2 and TRBJ1-5; D is perhaps TRBD1 (5 bases). The CDR3 runs to 14 residues. Per germline, CDR1 SNHLY and CDR2 FYNNEI. Trimming took off 2 bases at V and 8 bases at J, with 13 bases between the two ends. The CDR3 DNA sequence: TGTGCCAGCAGTGAACGGGGATGGGGGAAGCCCCAGCATTTT. It codes for CASSERGWGKPQHF.

The CDR3 DNA reads as TGTGCCAGCAGTTACTCTCAGGGCTCCCATGGCTACACCTTC. This encodes CASSYSQGSHGYTF. V and J are TRBV6-5 and TRBJ1-2, with a weak D call TRBD1 (5 bases). The germline gives CDR1 MNHEY, CDR2 SVGAGI. The CDR3 is 14 residues long. The V gene lost 0 bases and the J gene lost 6 bases, with 11 bases spanning the gap.

The gene calls are TRBV27 and TRBJ1-5, with 9 bases aligning to TRBD1. CDR1 and CDR2 (germline): MNHEY, SMNVEV (reference sequence). The CDR3 runs 15 residues. Trimming took 6 bases from V and 4 from J; bases not matched to a gene: 7. CDR3 sequence: CASSHFGTGNQPQHF. The CDR3 nucleotides are TGTGCCAGCAGCCACTTTGGGACAGGGAATCAGCCCCAGCATTTT.